This T cell receptor (beta chain) was identified during a study of T cell repertoires in aging, cancer and after chemotherapy. The CDR3 sequence is 16 residues long. V shed 4 bases and J 7 bases; nucleotides not matched to a gene: 13. Germline loops: CDR1 SGHRS, CDR2 YFSETQ. Multiplex touch-down PCR with TRB-A/B primers amplified rearranged V-D-J TRB sequences. TCRdb reprocessed the multiplex PCR reads with MiXCR, giving one entry per CDR3 protein. The data show fewer than 13,000 distinct CDR3 sequences, about 32% seen once. Peripheral blood genomic DNA, not sorted cells or RNA, was the template. This chain links TRBV5-1 with TRBJ1-4; 7 bases agree with TRBD1. The sequenced sample consisted of blood. The receptor comes from a human donor in good health. CDR3 DNA sequence: TGCGCCAGCAGCGGAATGTCAGGGGGAACAAGTGAAAAACTGTTTTTT. This encodes CASSGMSGGTSEKLFF.